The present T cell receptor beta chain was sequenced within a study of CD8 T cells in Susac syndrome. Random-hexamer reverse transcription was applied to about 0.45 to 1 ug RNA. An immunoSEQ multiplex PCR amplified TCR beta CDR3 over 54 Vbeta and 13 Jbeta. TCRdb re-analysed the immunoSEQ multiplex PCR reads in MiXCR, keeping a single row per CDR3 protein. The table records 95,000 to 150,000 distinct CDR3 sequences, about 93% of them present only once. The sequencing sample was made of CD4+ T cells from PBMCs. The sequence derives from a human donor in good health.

CDR3 amino acids: CASGPGLAGPETQYF. DNA for the CDR3: TGTGCTAGTGGTCCCGGACTAGCGGGTCCAGAGACCCAGTACTTC. This chain uses TRBV12-5 with TRBJ2-5; 11 bases match TRBD2. The CDR3 loop spans 15 amino acids. V shed 5 bases, J shed 4 bases, and the junction held 6 bases outside the gene matches. Germline V CDR1 and CDR2: LGHNT, FRNRAP.